A selection of T cell receptor beta chains follows, all from one sample in a study of spatial heterogeneity in lung cancer. A single record per CDR3 protein comes from TCRdb applying MiXCR to the 5' RACE reads. Of 40,000 to 55,000 distinct CDR3 sequences listed, about 6.8% are singletons. Here the sequenced sample was PBMCs, taken at surgery. The receptors shown here come from a female donor with early-stage non-small cell lung cancer. Both conserved end residues are part of each CDR3. A D gene is named only where the DNA matches it firmly. The size of a clone is reported for some rows only, either as once, few or many, or as a class for expanded clones.

J: TRBJ2-3
V: TRBV25-1
size: many
D: .
DNA: TGTGCCAGCAGTGGGGGACCGACAGATACGCAGTATTTT
CDR3: CASSGGPTDTQYF

J: TRBJ1-2
V: TRBV29-1
size: many
D: .
DNA: TGCAGCGTTGAGAGGGGGGCAGGGTGGAAAAATGGCTACACCTTC
CDR3: CSVERGAGWKNGYTF

J: TRBJ1-1
V: TRBV5-1
size: many
D: .
DNA: TGCGCCAGCAGCTCTCCCTCCACGGGAGGGGAAGCTTTCTTT
CDR3: CASSSPSTGGEAFF

J: TRBJ1-5
V: TRBV6-6
size: .
D: .
DNA: TGTGCCAGCAGGGAGAATCAGCCCCAGCATTTT
CDR3: CASRENQPQHF

J: TRBJ2-1
V: TRBV5-1
size: many
D: .
DNA: TGCGCCAGCAGCACACAGGGTCACAATGAGCAGTTCTTC
CDR3: CASSTQGHNEQFF

J: TRBJ2-5
V: TRBV5-1
size: many
D: .
DNA: TGCGCCAGCAGCTTGGTCCCCGGGCCCGCTGGAGAGACCCAGTACTTC
CDR3: CASSLVPGPAGETQYF

J: TRBJ1-5
V: TRBV7-2
size: many
D: .
DNA: TGTGCCAGCAGCTTAGAGAACAGGGCTCCCCAGCATTTT
CDR3: CASSLENRAPQHF

J: TRBJ2-3
V: TRBV12-3/TRBV12-4
size: many
D: .
DNA: TGTGCCAGCAGTTTCGGGCGGGCAGATACGCAGTATTTT
CDR3: CASSFGRADTQYF

J: TRBJ1-1
V: TRBV12-3/TRBV12-4
size: few
D: TRBD1
DNA: TGTGCCAGCAGCAGAACAGGGGCGTACACTGAAGCTTTCTTT
CDR3: CASSRTGAYTEAFF

J: TRBJ2-4
V: TRBV7-3
size: many
D: .
DNA: TGTGCCAGCAGCCCCGGCGGAGGAGGCAAAAACATTCAGTACTTC
CDR3: CASSPGGGGKNIQYF

J: TRBJ2-3
V: TRBV7-6
size: few
D: .
DNA: TGTGCCAGCAGCTTAAGATTGGTGGCGACAGATACGCAGTATTTT
CDR3: CASSLRLVATDTQYF

J: TRBJ2-1
V: TRBV2
size: many
D: .
DNA: TGTGCCAGCAGGGACAGAAATGAGCAGTTCTTC
CDR3: CASRDRNEQFF

J: TRBJ1-2
V: TRBV28
size: few
D: .
DNA: TGTGCCTCGGGGAACAGCTATGGCTACACCTTC
CDR3: CASGNSYGYTF

J: TRBJ2-7
V: TRBV7-8
size: few
D: TRBD1
DNA: TGTGCCAGCAGCCCCCCGGGACAGATTTATTACGAGCAGTACTTC
CDR3: CASSPPGQIYYEQYF

J: TRBJ2-3
V: TRBV7-9
size: many
D: .
DNA: TGTGCCAGCAGCTTACTAGGATTTGGCACAGATACGCAGTATTTT
CDR3: CASSLLGFGTDTQYF

J: TRBJ2-1
V: TRBV11-1
size: .
D: TRBD2
DNA: TGTGCCAGCAGCGGGAGACTAGCGGAGTACAATGAGCAGTTCTTC
CDR3: CASSGRLAEYNEQFF